This TCR beta chain derives from a study of shared clonotypes between healthy human individuals. Here immunoSEQ multiplex PCR was the method, and the copy in TCRdb shows in-frame clones only, minus some. The profile shows roughly 2,500,000 clones, approximately 93% of them singletons. This CDR3 is built from 15 residues. Trimming cost V 8 bases and J 2 bases, with 16 bases left between them. Germline V gene data show CDR1 as MDHEN and CDR2 as SYDVKM. Sequenced sample: naive CD4+ T cells from PBMCs. The subset was: CD45RA+ positively selected. The clonotype comes from a young man in good health. Some clones in this sample may be carry-over from other donors' samples. The J gene is TRBJ1-5, the V gene TRBV28; possible D gene TRBD1, 6 bases. The CDR3 nucleotides are TGTGCCAGCGGACAGCCCGGAGAGGGCAATCAGCCCCAGCATTTT. It codes for CASGQPGEGNQPQHF.